This paragraph reports one TCR beta chain. The antigen is not known. Template switching introduced UMIs that contain a 6-nucleotide sample barcode. From the 5' RACE reads, TCRdb lists one entry per CDR3 protein and no DNA. The listing contains approximately 340,000 distinct CDR3 sequences. This record belongs to a study of monozygotic twins with inflammatory bowel disease. Study-level points and caveats: Diversity of TCRbeta measured by inverse Simpson was lower in IBD patients than in healthy co-twins.

The CDR3 loop spans 12 amino acids. Germline CDR1 reads DFQATT; CDR2 reads SNEGSKA (reference sequence). The source of this sequence is a human donor with ulcerative colitis or Crohn's disease, or a healthy co-twin of an affected twin (not recorded which). Sequenced input: blood. This chain connects TRBV20-1 to TRBJ1-6; the D call of TRBD1 rests on TCRdb alone, since no DNA is present to check it. The CDR3 here is CSARRGYSPLHF.